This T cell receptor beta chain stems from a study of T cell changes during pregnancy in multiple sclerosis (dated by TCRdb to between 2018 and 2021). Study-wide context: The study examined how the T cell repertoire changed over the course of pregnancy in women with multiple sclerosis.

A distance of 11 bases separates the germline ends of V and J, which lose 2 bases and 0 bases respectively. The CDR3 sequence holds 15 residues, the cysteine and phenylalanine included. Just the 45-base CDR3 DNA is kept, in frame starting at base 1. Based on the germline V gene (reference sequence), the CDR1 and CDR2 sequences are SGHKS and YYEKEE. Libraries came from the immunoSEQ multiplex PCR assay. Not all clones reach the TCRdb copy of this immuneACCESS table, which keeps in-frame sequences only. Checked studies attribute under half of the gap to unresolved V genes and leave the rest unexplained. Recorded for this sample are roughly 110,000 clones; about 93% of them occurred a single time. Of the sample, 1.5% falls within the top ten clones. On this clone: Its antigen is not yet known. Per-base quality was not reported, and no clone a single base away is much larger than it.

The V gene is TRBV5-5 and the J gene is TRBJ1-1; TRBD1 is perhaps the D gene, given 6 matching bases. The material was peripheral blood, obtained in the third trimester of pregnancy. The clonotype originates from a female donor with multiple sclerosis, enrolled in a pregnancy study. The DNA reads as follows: TGTGCCAGCAGCTTTTCAGGGGTGATGAACACTGAAGCTTTCTTT. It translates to CASSFSGVMNTEAFF.